This T cell receptor beta chain was documented in a study of T cells in localized non-small cell lung cancer. CDR3 size: 14 residues. Germline trimming cut 9 bases from V and 1 base from J; bases unmatched to any gene: 6. CDR1 and CDR2 (germline): WNHNN, SYGVQD (reference sequence). Generated by immunoSEQ multiplex PCR, the TCRdb table keeps only in-frame clones and is missing some. This table has more than 30,000 clones, under 90% appearing once. The source of this sequence is an older male donor with stage III lung adenocarcinoma. This sequence joins TRBV10-1 and TRBJ2-1; 7 bases align to TRBD1. The source material was peripheral blood, sampled before any cancer treatment. Here the CDR3 DNA reads TGCGCCAGTGGTAACAGGGGTTCCTACAATGAGCAGTTCTTC. It translates to CASGNRGSYNEQFF.